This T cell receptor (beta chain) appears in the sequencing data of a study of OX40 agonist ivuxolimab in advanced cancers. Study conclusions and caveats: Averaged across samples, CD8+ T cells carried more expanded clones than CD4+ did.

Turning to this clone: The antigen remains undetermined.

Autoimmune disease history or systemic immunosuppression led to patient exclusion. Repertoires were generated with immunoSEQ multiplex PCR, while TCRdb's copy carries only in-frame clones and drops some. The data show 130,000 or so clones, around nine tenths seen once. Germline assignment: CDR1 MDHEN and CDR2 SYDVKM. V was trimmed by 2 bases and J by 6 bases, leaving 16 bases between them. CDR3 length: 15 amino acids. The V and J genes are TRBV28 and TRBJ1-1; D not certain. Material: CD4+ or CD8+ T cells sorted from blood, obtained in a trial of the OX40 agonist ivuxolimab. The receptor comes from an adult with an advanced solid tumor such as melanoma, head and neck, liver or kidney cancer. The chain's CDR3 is CASSLARTPNSEAFF. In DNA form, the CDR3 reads TGTGCCAGCAGTTTAGCTCGGACCCCTAACTCTGAAGCTTTCTTT.